A single sample is the source of the 27 T cell receptor beta chains below, sequenced in a study of graft-versus-host responses after intestinal transplantation. The antigens of these receptors remain unknown. Data came from immunoSEQ multiplex PCR; TCRdb stores just in-frame clones and leaves some out. In the table there are roughly 80,000 clones, about nine tenths of which are singletons. The sample consisted of unstimulated CD8+ T cells sorted from spleen or lymph node cells, taken before transplant. The source of these receptors is a human donor who was the organ donor for an intestinal transplant.

The rearrangement uses TRBV10-3 and TRBJ2-7, with D possibly matching TRBD2 (6 bases). This CDR3 has 16 residues. Trimming left V 6 bases short and J 2 bases short, with 20 bases between. From germline, CDR1 is ENHRY and CDR2 SYGVKD. The CDR3, as DNA: TGTGCCATCAGCATGCTAGGGACTCCCGGGCCCTACGAGCAGTACTTC. It codes for CAISMLGTPGPYEQYF.

The rearrangement links TRBV10-2 to TRBJ1-3, with D perhaps TRBD1 (5 bases). V shed 7 bases and J shed 0 bases, with 13 bases lying between them. Germline lookup yields CDR1 WSHSY and CDR2 SAAADI. CDR3 size: 15 residues. Here the CDR3 reads CASNLEGISGNTIYF. CDR3 bases: TGCGCCAGCAACCTCGAGGGGATCTCTGGAAACACCATATATTTT.

The chain carries TRBV28 and TRBJ2-3; no clear D gene. The CDR3 is 15 residues long. With 2 bases removed from V and 3 bases from J, the gap between germline ends came to 12 bases. CDR1 MDHEN and CDR2 SYDVKM come from the germline V gene. The CDR3 nucleotides are TGTGCCAGCAGTTTAACGGATTTAGTAACAGATACGCAGTATTTT. It specifies CASSLTDLVTDTQYF. Combining the CDR3 with reference TRBV28 and TRBJ2-3 gives the whole variable domain DVKVTQSSRYLVKRTGEKVFLECVQDMDHENMFWYRQDPGLGLRLIYFSYDVKMKEKGDIPEGYSVSREKKERFSLILESASTNQTSMYLCASSLTDLVTDTQYFGPGTRLTVL.

The chain joins TRBV6-1 to TRBJ2-7, with TRBD2 as a possible D gene (6 bases). The V end was cut by 6 bases, the J end by 6 bases, with 15 bases between. Germline V CDR1 and CDR2: MNHNS, SASEGT. The CDR3 has 13 amino acids. CDR3 loop: CASRWPRRGEQYF. The CDR3 nucleotides are TGTGCCAGCAGGTGGCCCCGGCGGGGCGAGCAGTACTTC.

The chain carries TRBV5-6 and TRBJ1-2; D unclear. Germline V gene sequence: CDR1 SGHDT, CDR2 YYEEEE. V lost 4 bases and J 4 bases, leaving 14 bases between the germline ends. This CDR3 region has 14 residues. The CDR3 sequence: CASSRRVHIYGYTF. DNA for the CDR3: TGTGCCAGCAGCAGGAGGGTACACATCTATGGCTACACCTTC. Full variable domain (missing parts from reference TRBV5-6 and TRBJ1-2): DAGVTQSPTHLIKTRGQQVTLRCSPKSGHDTVSWYQQALGQGPQFIFQYYEEEERQRGNFPDRFSGHQFPNYSSELNVNALLLGDSALYLCASSRRVHIYGYTFGSGTRLTVV.

In regard to this clone: Other DNA sequences in this sample translate to the same CDR3. The chain uses TRBV28 and TRBJ2-7, with no clear D. The ends were cut back, 3 bases at V and 3 bases at J, with 6 bases in the middle. CDR3 length: 12 amino acids. Germline loops: CDR1 MDHEN, CDR2 SYDVKM. CDR3 DNA: TGTGCCAGCAGTTTGAGCCGCTACGAGCAGTACTTC. The encoded protein is CASSLSRYEQYF.

The chain couples TRBV28 to TRBJ1-5; D possibly corresponds to TRBD1 (6 bases). Germline-derived CDR1 and CDR2 are MDHEN and SYDVKM. This CDR3 is built from 14 residues. Trimming pared 2 bases from V and 13 bases from J, leaving 18 bases between. This CDR3 reads CASSLVSQVGGQHF. CDR3 nucleotide sequence: TGTGCCAGCAGTTTAGTGTCTCAAGTAGGGGGACAGCATTTT.

The chain joins TRBV9 to TRBJ1-4; D is unclear. The CDR3 sequence is 14 residues long. Trimming cost V 4 bases and J 5 bases, with 12 bases left between them. CDR1 is SGDLS and CDR2 is YYNGEE in the germline V gene. CDR3 sequence: CASSRTVGNEKLFF. In nucleotides, the CDR3 is TGTGCCAGCAGCCGGACCGTCGGCAATGAAAAACTGTTTTTT.

This sequence joins TRBV28 and TRBJ1-1; unclear D gene. V was clipped by 2 bases and J by 2 bases, with 6 bases between them. This CDR3 comprises 13 residues. The germline gives CDR1 MDHEN, CDR2 SYDVKM. CDR3 sequence reads: CASSLAANTEAFF. The CDR3 bases are TGTGCCAGCAGTTTAGCAGCCAACACTGAAGCTTTCTTT.

The chain links TRBV30 to TRBJ2-1, with D perhaps matching TRBD2 (5 bases). Trimming cost V 2 bases and J 1 base, with 12 bases left between them. This CDR3 is 15 amino acids long. Germline values: CDR1 GTSNPN, CDR2 SVGIG (reference sequence). The CDR3 DNA reads TGTGCCTGGAGTTTCCCAGAGGGATCCTACAATGAGCAGTTCTTC. It translates to CAWSFPEGSYNEQFF.

The chain links TRBV28 to TRBJ1-6; D is unclear. The CDR3 length is 17 residues. CDR1 is MDHEN, CDR2 SYDVKM, per germline. V lost 2 bases and J lost 0, with 11 bases in between. The CDR3 loop is CASSLKWERSYNSPLHF. The CDR3 coding sequence is TGTGCCAGCAGTTTAAAGTGGGAGCGCTCCTATAATTCACCCCTCCACTTT.

The chain employs TRBV2 and TRBJ2-3; 8 nucleotides line up with TRBD1. With V trimmed by 6 bases and J by 0 bases, 8 bases remained unmatched. Germline V lookup: CDR1 SNHLY, CDR2 FYNNEI. The length of the CDR3 is 16 residues. CDR3 nucleotides: TGTGCCAGCAGCCCGGGACAGGCAACTAGCACAGATACGCAGTATTTT. Translating gives CASSPGQATSTDTQYF.

The chain combines TRBV7-9 with TRBJ1-4; maybe TRBD1 (6 bases). CDR1 is SEHNR, CDR2 FQNEAQ, per germline (reference sequence). The V end lost 8 bases, the J end lost 12 bases, and 22 bases lay between the germline ends. CDR3 length: 14 amino acids. The CDR3 region has the DNA TGTGCCAGCGGTCGGGGGCCCCGCATTGGGCAACTGTTTTTT. It translates to CASGRGPRIGQLFF.

The chain links TRBV4-2 to TRBJ1-3; D gene uncertain. CDR3 length equals 15 residues. CDR1 LGHNA and CDR2 YNFKEQ come from the germline V gene. V lost 5 bases, J lost 0 bases, and 11 bases lay in between. CDR3 in amino acids: CASSLTPGSGNTIYF. The CDR3 DNA is TGTGCCAGCAGCTTGACTCCGGGCTCTGGAAACACCATATATTTT.

The J gene is TRBJ1-2, the V gene TRBV2; D is unclear. The CDR3 runs to 12 residues. V dropped 3 bases and J dropped 8 bases, with 10 bases sitting between them. The germline V gene encodes CDR1 SNHLY and CDR2 FYNNEI. CDR3 region: CASSEIGQGYTF. The CDR3 nucleotides are TGTGCCAGCAGTGAGATAGGTCAGGGCTACACCTTC.

The chain carries TRBV20-1 and TRBJ2-5; D call uncertain. CDR1 and CDR2 from the germline V gene are DFQATT and SNEGSKA (reference sequence). The CDR3 is 11 residues long. V was trimmed by 5 bases and J by 5 bases, leaving 9 bases between them. In nucleotides, the CDR3 is TGCAGTGCTCATCGGCGGGAGACCCAGTACTTC. It encodes CSAHRRETQYF.

The rearrangement uses TRBV6-6 and TRBJ2-7; no clear D gene. The CDR3 is 14 amino acids. With 0 bases removed from V and 2 bases from J, the gap between germline ends came to 8 bases. Germline CDR1 is MNHNY and CDR2 is SVGAGI (reference sequence). The CDR3 sequence is CASSYSPLAYEQYF. The CDR3 DNA reads TGTGCCAGCAGTTACTCGCCATTAGCCTACGAGCAGTACTTC.

V and J are TRBV28 and TRBJ1-6; D uncertain. This CDR3 is built from 15 residues. Looked up from germline, CDR1 is MDHEN and CDR2 is SYDVKM. V gave up 4 bases and J gave up 0 bases, with 7 bases separating them. Here the CDR3 DNA reads TGTGCCAGCAGTTATCAGAGCTCCTATAATTCACCCCTCCACTTT. As protein: CASSYQSSYNSPLHF.

This clone appeared once. The genes are TRBV1 and TRBJ2-3; TRBD2 was called by the table and not checked on the DNA. TRBV1 is assigned pseudogene status. The CDR3 has 16 amino acids. CDR3 protein: CTSSQDRTSSQDTQYF. The CDR3 DNA is TGCACCAGCAGCCAAGATCGAACTAGCTCACAAGATACGCAGTATTTT.

The chain links TRBV7-9 to TRBJ2-2; no reliable D call. The V gene lost 3 bases and the J gene lost 2 bases, with 19 bases spanning the gap. This CDR3 is 18 amino acids long. Germline V gives CDR1 SEHNR, CDR2 FQNEAQ (reference sequence). CDR3 region: CASSFPSVARRNTGELFF. The CDR3 DNA is TGTGCCAGCAGCTTTCCCTCAGTCGCCAGGCGAAACACCGGGGAGCTGTTTTTT.

This chain connects TRBV5-6 to TRBJ1-2; 10 positions match TRBD1. The V gene end was trimmed by 0 bases and the J gene end by 8 bases; junction bases not matched to a gene: 4. CDR3 size: 14 residues. In germline, CDR1 is SGHDT, CDR2 YYEEEE. The CDR3 sequence: CASSLGQGARGYTF. Here the CDR3 DNA reads TGTGCCAGCAGCTTGGGACAGGGGGCGCGGGGCTACACCTTC.

The gene calls are TRBV5-8 and TRBJ1-1; D gene unclear. CDR1 is SGHTS and CDR2 is YDEGEE in the germline V gene. This CDR3 comprises 13 residues. Trimming cost V 2 bases and J 5 bases, with 10 bases left between them. CDR3 nucleotide sequence: TGTGCCAGCAGCTTACCTGATGATACTGAAGCTTTCTTT. Encoded protein: CASSLPDDTEAFF.

The chain carries TRBV30 and TRBJ2-1; 11 bases match TRBD2. The J segment lost 3 bases and the V segment lost 4 bases, leaving 14 bases of the junction unmatched. This CDR3 region has 18 residues. The germline CDR1 and CDR2 sequences are GTSNPN and SVGIG (reference sequence). The CDR3 nucleotides read TGTGCCTGGACTACACGAACCCCGGGACTAGCGGACTACAATGAGCAGTTCTTC. Protein product: CAWTTRTPGLADYNEQFF.

The rearrangement links TRBV6-5 to TRBJ1-1, with D unclear. Germline CDR1 is MNHEY and CDR2 is SVGAGI. Trimming stripped 3 bases from V and 5 bases from J, with 19 bases between. The CDR3 runs to 16 residues. The CDR3 sequence is CASSYYPPESKTEAFF. The CDR3 DNA reads TGTGCCAGCAGTTATTACCCTCCCGAGTCCAAGACTGAAGCTTTCTTT.

The chain joins TRBV5-1 to TRBJ1-2; unclear D gene. V was trimmed by 4 bases and J by 6 bases, leaving 19 bases between them. This CDR3 has 15 amino acids. The germline V gene encodes CDR1 SGHRS and CDR2 YFSETQ. The CDR3 protein is CASSPGINTVHGYTF. The CDR3 nucleotides are TGCGCCAGCAGCCCAGGAATAAACACGGTACATGGCTACACCTTC.

The chain links TRBV4-1 to TRBJ2-7; D uncertain. Germline CDR1 is MGHRA and CDR2 is YSYEKL. The CDR3 sequence is 13 residues long. Trimming pared 0 bases from V and 4 bases from J, leaving 7 bases between. The CDR3 loop reads CASSQDEIYEQYF. The CDR3 coding sequence is TGCGCCAGCAGCCAAGATGAAATATACGAGCAGTACTTC.

J is TRBJ2-7 and V is TRBV28, with D tentatively TRBD2 (6 bases). In germline, CDR1 is MDHEN, CDR2 SYDVKM. Trimming took 6 bases from V and 4 from J, leaving 16 bases between them. This CDR3 is built from 14 residues. CDR3 in amino acids: CASRPAGLLYEQYF. The CDR3 DNA is TGTGCCAGCAGGCCCGCGGGGTTGCTTTACGAGCAGTACTTC. Full variable domain (outside the CDR3, taken from reference TRBV28 and TRBJ2-7): DVKVTQSSRYLVKRTGEKVFLECVQDMDHENMFWYRQDPGLGLRLIYFSYDVKMKEKGDIPEGYSVSREKKERFSLILESASTNQTSMYLCASRPAGLLYEQYFGPGTRLTVT.